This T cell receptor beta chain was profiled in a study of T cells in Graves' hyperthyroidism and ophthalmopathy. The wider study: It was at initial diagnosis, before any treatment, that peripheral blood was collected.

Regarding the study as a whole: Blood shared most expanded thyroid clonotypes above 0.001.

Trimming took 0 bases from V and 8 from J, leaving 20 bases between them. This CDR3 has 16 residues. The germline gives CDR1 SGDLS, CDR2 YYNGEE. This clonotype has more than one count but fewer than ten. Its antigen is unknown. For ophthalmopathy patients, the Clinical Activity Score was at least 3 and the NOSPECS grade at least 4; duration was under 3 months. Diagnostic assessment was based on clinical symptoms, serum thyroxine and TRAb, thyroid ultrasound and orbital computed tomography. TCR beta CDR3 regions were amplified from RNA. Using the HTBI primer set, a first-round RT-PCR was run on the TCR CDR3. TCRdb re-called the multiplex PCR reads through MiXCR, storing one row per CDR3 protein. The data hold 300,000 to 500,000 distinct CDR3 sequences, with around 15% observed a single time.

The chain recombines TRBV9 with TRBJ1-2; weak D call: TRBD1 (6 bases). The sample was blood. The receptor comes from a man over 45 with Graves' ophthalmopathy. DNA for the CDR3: TGTGCCAGCAGCGTAGCTACGGGTGGGGGCTCGGAAGGCTACACCTTC. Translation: CASSVATGGGSEGYTF. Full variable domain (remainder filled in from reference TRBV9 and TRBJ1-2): DSGVTQTPKHLITATGQRVTLRCSPRSGDLSVYWYQQSLDQGLQFLIQYYNGEERAKGNILERFSAQQFPDLHSELNLSSLELGDSALYFCASSVATGGGSEGYTFGSGTRLTVV.